This T cell receptor beta chain was sequenced for a study of cytomegalovirus exposure and HLA in healthy donors. Overall study context: Samples from HLA-typed donors yielded approximately 88 million unique TCRs in an early data release.

The CDR3 has 15 amino acids. The junction had 3 bases not matched to a gene; V was cut back by 4 bases and J by 3 bases. The V gene's germline CDR1 is SNHLY and CDR2 FYNNEI. Study conclusions and caveats: Relative to the approximately 700-donor mean, N-insertions were reportedly fewer in an Asian-associated ancestry cluster in a later analysis. Presence/absence analysis assumed near-uniform sequencing depth across donors. The later analysis indicated that the majority of CMV-associated TCR beta chains appeared HLA-restricted.

With respect to this clone: Its antigen is not known.

The PCR ran on 60 Vbeta and 13 Jbeta primers. Measured with immunoSEQ multiplex PCR; TCRdb has only the in-frame clones, and not every one. The table lists some 120,000 clones, around four fifths of them singletons. The sequencing input was PBMCs. V and J are TRBV2 and TRBJ2-6, with TRBD2 matching over 7 bases. This sequence was found in a human donor in good health. CDR3 DNA: TGTGCCAGCAGTGCAACTAGCGTTGGGGCCAACGTCCTGACTTTC. It codes for CASSATSVGANVLTF.